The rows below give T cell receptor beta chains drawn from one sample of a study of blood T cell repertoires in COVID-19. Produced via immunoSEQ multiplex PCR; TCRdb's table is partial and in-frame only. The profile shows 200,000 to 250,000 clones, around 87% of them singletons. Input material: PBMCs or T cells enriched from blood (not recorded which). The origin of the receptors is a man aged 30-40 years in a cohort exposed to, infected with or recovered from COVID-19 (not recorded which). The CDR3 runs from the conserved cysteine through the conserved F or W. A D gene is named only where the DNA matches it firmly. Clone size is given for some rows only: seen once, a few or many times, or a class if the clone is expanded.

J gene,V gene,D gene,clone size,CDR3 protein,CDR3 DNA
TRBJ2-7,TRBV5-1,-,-,CASSLATGAKNYEQYF,TGCGCCAGCAGCTTGGCCACAGGAGCTAAGAACTACGAGCAGTACTTC
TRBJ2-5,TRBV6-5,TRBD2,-,CASSYVSGTSLYF,TGTGCCAGCAGTTACGTCTCCGGGACTAGCCTTTACTTC
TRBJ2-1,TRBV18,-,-,CATLGDSNSDEQFF,TGTGCCACCTTGGGGGACTCCAATTCGGATGAGCAGTTCTTC
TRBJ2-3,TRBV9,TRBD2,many,CASSVESSGRAAF,TGTGCCAGCAGCGTAGAATCTAGCGGGAGGGCCGCGTTT
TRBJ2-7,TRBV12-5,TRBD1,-,CASASGTGNYEQYF,TGTGCTAGTGCCTCCGGGACAGGGAATTACGAGCAGTACTTC
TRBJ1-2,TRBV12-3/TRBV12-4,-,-,CASSGGNGYTF,TGTGCCAGCAGTGGGGGGAATGGCTACACCTTC
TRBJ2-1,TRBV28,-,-,CASSPGGINYNEQFF,TGTGCCAGCAGCCCCGGCGGGATTAACTACAATGAGCAGTTCTTC
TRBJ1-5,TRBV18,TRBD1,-,CASSPAAGGHGRNQPQHF,TGTGCCAGCTCACCAGCTGCAGGGGGCCACGGTCGCAATCAGCCCCAGCATTTT
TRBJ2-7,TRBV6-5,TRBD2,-,CASRYQREGSSYEQYF,TGTGCCAGCAGATACCAGCGGGAGGGAAGCTCCTACGAGCAGTACTTC
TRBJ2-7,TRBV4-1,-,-,CASSQGSGFNEQYF,TGCGCCAGCAGCCAAGGTAGCGGTTTCAACGAGCAGTACTTC
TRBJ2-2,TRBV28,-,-,CASSLQGGRAGELFF,TGTGCCAGCAGTCTGCAGGGGGGCAGAGCCGGGGAGCTGTTTTTT
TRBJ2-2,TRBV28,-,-,CASSLRASGTGELFF,TGTGCCAGCAGTTTAAGAGCTTCTGGCACCGGGGAGCTGTTTTTT
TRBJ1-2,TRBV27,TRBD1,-,CASRNPGGQNYGYTF,TGTGCCAGCAGAAACCCAGGGGGGCAAAACTATGGCTACACCTTC
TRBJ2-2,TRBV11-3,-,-,CASSSLITGELFF,TGTGCCAGCAGCTCGTTAATCACCGGGGAGCTGTTTTTT
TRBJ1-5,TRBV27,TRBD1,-,CASRTGGINQPQHF,TGTGCCAGCAGGACAGGGGGCATTAATCAGCCCCAGCATTTT
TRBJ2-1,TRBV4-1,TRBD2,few,CASSRSELAGVGNEQFF,TGCGCCAGCAGCCGGTCCGAACTAGCGGGAGTAGGCAATGAGCAGTTCTTC
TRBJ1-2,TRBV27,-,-,CASSLRTGANYGYTF,TGTGCCAGCAGTTTAAGAACAGGAGCTAACTATGGCTACACCTTC